The next 27 T cell receptor beta chains were all read from a single sample in a study of blood T cell repertoires in COVID-19 (TCRdb year 2020). Library method: the immunoSEQ multiplex PCR assay. In TCRdb, the immuneACCESS table is reduced to in-frame sequences with V and J assigned. These tables do not hold every clone; where another copy was compared, an unresolved V gene accounts for under half, and the others remain unexplained. This sample has around 180,000 clones in its table, and under 80% of those were observed once. About 3% of the sample goes to the ten largest clones. The sequenced sample consisted of peripheral blood. The source is a woman of 80 years or more with acute or convalescent COVID-19.

This chain links TRBV4-2 with TRBJ1-2; no definite D call. Trimming cost V 0 bases and J 4 bases, with 15 bases left between them. The CDR3 is 16 amino acids. Germline loops: CDR1 LGHNA, CDR2 YNFKEQ. The CDR3: CASSQDILLTPYGYTF. CDR3 coding DNA: TGTGCCAGCAGCCAAGATATCCTTCTAACTCCCTATGGCTACACCTTC.

This clone was observed a single time. This sequence joins TRBV5-4 and TRBJ2-3, with D perhaps matching TRBD1 (5 bases). CDR1 and CDR2 (germline): SGHNT, YYREEE (reference sequence). The CDR3 totals 14 residues. The V end was cut by 1 base, the J end by 0 bases, with 6 bases between. CDR3 loop: CASSLQGSTDTQYF. The CDR3 nucleotides read TGTGCCAGCAGCTTGCAGGGTAGCACAGATACGCAGTATTTT.

CDR3 sequence: CASSTTGYNSPLHF. DNA for the CDR3: TGTGCCAGCAGCACCACAGGGTATAATTCACCCCTCCACTTT. The gene calls are TRBV5-4 and TRBJ1-6, with D maybe TRBD1 (6 bases). This CDR3 contains 14 residues. Germline CDR1 and CDR2: SGHNT and YYREEE (reference sequence). V lost 4 bases to trimming and J lost 4 bases, with 9 bases between them.

The chain joins TRBV7-6 to TRBJ2-2; 11 nucleotides agree with TRBD2. V gave up 5 bases and J gave up 3 bases; unmatched junction bases: 2. This CDR3 has 15 amino acids. CDR1 is SGHVS and CDR2 is FNYEAQ in the germline V gene. Here the CDR3 DNA reads TGTGCCAGCAGCACACTAGCGGGAGACACCGGGGAGCTGTTTTTT. Protein product: CASSTLAGDTGELFF. Together with reference TRBV7-6 and TRBJ2-2, the CDR3 gives the full variable domain: GAGVSQSPRYKVTKRGQDVALRCDPISGHVSLYWYRQALGQGPEFLTYFNYEAQQDKSGLPNDRFSAERPEGSISTLTIQRTEQRDSAMYRCASSTLAGDTGELFFGEGSRLTVL.

This chain joins TRBV28 and TRBJ2-7; D may be TRBD2 (6 bases). Germline assignment: CDR1 MDHEN and CDR2 SYDVKM. Trimming cost V 8 bases and J 9 bases, with 23 bases left between them. CDR3 length: 14 residues. CDR3 DNA sequence: TGTGCCAGCCTCCCCGCGGGACTCTGGGTTGGGCAGTACTTC. Its translation: CASLPAGLWVGQYF.

The chain recombines TRBV29-1 with TRBJ1-1; D is possibly TRBD1 (6 bases). Germline values: CDR1 SQVTM, CDR2 ANQGSEA. This CDR3 is built from 13 residues. Trimming took 4 bases from V and 0 from J, leaving 9 bases between them. Here the CDR3 reads CSVAGHLNTEAFF. The CDR3 DNA reads TGCAGCGTTGCGGGACACCTGAACACTGAAGCTTTCTTT.

The J gene is TRBJ2-7, the V gene TRBV28; tentatively, D is TRBD2 (6 bases). This CDR3 is built from 14 residues. Germline CDR1 is MDHEN and CDR2 is SYDVKM. The V gene lost 10 bases and the J gene lost 7 bases, with 23 bases spanning the gap. The CDR3 loop is CATGGDRASGEQYF. In DNA form, the CDR3 reads TGTGCCACCGGCGGGGACCGAGCCTCGGGGGAGCAGTACTTC.

The CDR3 region has the DNA TGTGCCAGTAGTCAGACAGCCAATCAGCCCCAGCATTTT. Protein: CASSQTANQPQHF. V gene TRBV19 combines with J gene TRBJ1-5; possibly TRBD1 for D (5 bases). Germline V CDR1 and CDR2: LNHDA, SQIVND (reference sequence). The CDR3 consists of 13 residues. The V end lost 5 bases, the J end lost 3 bases, and 8 bases lay between the germline ends.

The genes are TRBV30 and TRBJ1-1, with 7 bases fitting TRBD1. Germline V gives CDR1 GTSNPN, CDR2 SVGIG (reference sequence). The CDR3 has 12 amino acids. J lost 12 bases, V lost 0 bases, and 7 bases had no gene match. Here the CDR3 reads CAWSVGGLDSFF. The CDR3 DNA reads as TGTGCCTGGAGTGTAGGGGGCCTTGATTCTTTCTTT.

The chain joins TRBV30 to TRBJ1-3; tentatively, D is TRBD1 (6 bases). This CDR3 is built from 14 residues. V shed 0 bases and J shed 4 bases, with 10 bases lying between them. Germline V gene data show CDR1 as GTSNPN and CDR2 as SVGIG (reference sequence). For the CDR3, the DNA is TGTGCCTGGAGTGTAACAGGGTCAGGAAACACCATATATTTT. Its protein product is CAWSVTGSGNTIYF.

This clone was seen at least ten times. The V and J genes are TRBV18 and TRBJ1-2, with TRBD1 matching over 8 bases. The V and J ends lost 4 bases and 4 bases, in that order; junction bases with no gene match: 2. Germline V gives CDR1 KGHSH, CDR2 LQKENI. This CDR3 has 13 amino acids. Here the CDR3 reads CASSQDRAYGYTF. CDR3 DNA sequence: TGTGCCAGCTCACAGGACAGGGCCTATGGCTACACCTTC.

The V gene is TRBV5-5, the J gene TRBJ1-3; TRBD1 agrees at 9 bases. J lost 8 bases, V lost 0 bases, and 9 bases had no gene match. This CDR3 has 16 residues. CDR1 SGHKS and CDR2 YYEKEE come from the germline V gene (reference sequence). The CDR3 nucleotides are TGTGCCAGCAGCTTGGCGGCCGGGACAGGGAGGTACACCATATATTTT. Translated: CASSLAAGTGRYTIYF.

The chain is built from TRBV6-5 and TRBJ1-5; D remains unclear. The CDR3 loop spans 15 amino acids. V was shortened by 7 bases and J by 0 bases, with 13 bases between the two germline ends. From germline, CDR1 is MNHEY and CDR2 SVGAGI. The CDR3 sequence is CASKRALTSNQPQHF. For the CDR3, the DNA is TGTGCCAGCAAGAGGGCCTTGACTAGCAATCAGCCCCAGCATTTT.

The count of this clone is one. This chain joins TRBV19 and TRBJ1-5; D not resolved. The V end lost 3 bases, the J end lost 0 bases, and 6 bases lay between the germline ends. Germline-derived CDR1 and CDR2 are LNHDA and SQIVND (reference sequence). The CDR3 extends over 14 amino acids. CDR3 DNA sequence: TGTGCCAGTAGTATGCGTTATAGCAATCAGCCCCAGCATTTT. Its translation: CASSMRYSNQPQHF.

The chain carries TRBV6-5 and TRBJ2-5; possible D gene TRBD1, 5 bases. V lost 6 bases to trimming and J lost 2 bases, with 7 bases between them. The V gene's germline CDR1 is MNHEY and CDR2 SVGAGI. The CDR3 runs to 12 residues. Here the CDR3 reads CASSQGQETQYF. The CDR3 DNA reads as TGTGCCAGCAGCCAGGGACAAGAGACCCAGTACTTC.

The chain combines TRBV6-5 with TRBJ2-2; 7 bases match TRBD1. The CDR3 has 15 amino acids. V was pared by 6 bases and J by 3 bases, with 7 bases of the junction left unmatched. Germline values: CDR1 MNHEY, CDR2 SVGAGI. The CDR3 sequence is CASRGTGVYTGELFF. CDR3 nucleotide sequence: TGTGCCAGCAGAGGAACAGGGGTCTACACCGGGGAGCTGTTTTTT.

V usage is TRBV15 and J usage is TRBJ2-1; 8 bases are shared with TRBD1. Trimming removed 6 bases from V and 7 bases from J; junction bases left unmatched: 8. Germline V gene lookup returns CDR1 LNHNV and CDR2 YYDKDF (reference sequence). CDR3 length: 14 residues. CDR3 region: CATSTGQGPNEQFF. In DNA form, the CDR3 reads TGTGCCACCAGTACCGGACAGGGACCTAATGAGCAGTTCTTC.

The chain combines TRBV5-1 with TRBJ2-1, with 8 bases aligning to TRBD2. The CDR3 covers 14 residues. The V gene end was trimmed by 4 bases and the J gene end by 7 bases; junction bases not matched to a gene: 7. CDR1 is SGHRS and CDR2 is YFSETQ in the germline V gene. The CDR3 DNA sequence: TGCGCCAGCAGCGTCTTAGCGGGAAATAATGAGCAGTTCTTC. Protein: CASSVLAGNNEQFF.

This rearrangement joins TRBV2 to TRBJ2-7; TRBD2 agrees at 9 bases. CDR1 and CDR2 from the germline V gene are SNHLY and FYNNEI. The length of the CDR3 is 14 residues. After removal of 11 bases from V and 0 bases from J, the junction contained 8 bases not matched to a gene. The CDR3 sequence is CASSRLAVSYEQYF. The CDR3 DNA reads TGTGCCTCCTCCCGACTAGCGGTCTCCTACGAGCAGTACTTC.

The genes are TRBV3-1 (or the pseudogene TRBV3-2) and TRBJ2-3; TRBD1 matches 7 bases. J was trimmed by 0 bases and V by 5 bases; bases with no gene match: 2. Looked up from germline, CDR1 is LGHDT and CDR2 is YNNKEL (reference sequence). This CDR3 has 14 residues. CDR3 residues: CASSVRGSTDTQYF. The CDR3 DNA follows: TGTGCCAGCAGCGTCAGGGGGAGCACAGATACGCAGTATTTT.

V gene TRBV6-5 combines with J gene TRBJ1-1, with 8 bases lining up with TRBD1. Losses at the gene ends were 6 bases for V and 1 base for J; bases not matched to a gene: 4. The CDR3 is 14 amino acids. Germline-derived CDR1 and CDR2 are MNHEY and SVGAGI. CDR3 nucleotides: TGTGCCAGCAGGGCGGACAGGGAGAACACTGAAGCTTTCTTT. Its translation is CASRADRENTEAFF.

This clone showed up just once. The junction departs from germline at one end; a sequencing error may be responsible. The chain uses TRBV7-2 and TRBJ2-2, with a tentative D call TRBD1 (5 bases). CDR1 and CDR2 from the germline V gene are SGHTA and FQGNSA. The CDR3 totals 14 residues. CDR3 in DNA: TGTGCCAGCAGATTAGACAGCTACACCGGGGAGCTGTTTTTT. Its translation is CASRLDSYTGELFF.

This chain joins TRBV5-4 and TRBJ2-7, with D maybe TRBD2 (6 bases). The CDR3 loop spans 14 amino acids. Trimming shortened V by 1 base and J by 0 bases, and 8 bases separated the two germline ends. Germline loops: CDR1 SGHNT, CDR2 YYREEE (reference sequence). The CDR3 region is CASSLRGTSYEQYF. Written as DNA, the CDR3 is TGTGCCAGCAGCTTGCGGGGGACCTCCTACGAGCAGTACTTC.

This clone was picked up a small number of times. The CDR3 bases are TGTGCCAGCAGCCAAGCAGGCCTGGGAGCTTTCTTT. Amino acid sequence: CASSQAGLGAFF. This sequence joins TRBV3-1 (or the pseudogene TRBV3-2) and TRBJ1-1; no clear D. V was trimmed by 1 base and J by 10 bases, leaving 10 bases between them. This CDR3 is built from 12 residues. Germline V CDR1 and CDR2: LGHDT, YNNKEL (reference sequence).

This chain uses TRBV10-3 with TRBJ2-3, with a possible D match to TRBD2 (6 bases). The length of the CDR3 is 15 residues. Germline V gives CDR1 ENHRY, CDR2 SYGVKD. V gave up 3 bases and J gave up 4 bases, with 14 bases separating them. The CDR3 region is CAISDPSAGSDTQYF. CDR3 coding DNA: TGTGCCATCAGTGACCCGTCGGCGGGGTCAGATACGCAGTATTTT.

CDR3 sequence: CASSWQSGEKLFF. The CDR3 DNA reads TGTGCCAGCAGTTGGCAGAGCGGGGAAAAACTGTTTTTT. This sequence joins TRBV28 and TRBJ1-4, with unresolved D. This CDR3 contains 13 residues. The V gene's germline CDR1 is MDHEN and CDR2 SYDVKM. Trimming cost V 4 bases and J 8 bases, with 11 bases left between them. The full variable domain, with the rest looked up from reference TRBV28 and TRBJ1-4, is DVKVTQSSRYLVKRTGEKVFLECVQDMDHENMFWYRQDPGLGLRLIYFSYDVKMKEKGDIPEGYSVSREKKERFSLILESASTNQTSMYLCASSWQSGEKLFFGSGTQLSVL.

This clone was counted a few times. The identical CDR3 is also encoded by other nucleotide sequences in the sample. The chain joins TRBV18 to TRBJ2-7; 7 bases agree with TRBD1. Unmatched junction bases numbered 4, after V lost 3 bases and J lost 2 bases. Germline V CDR1 and CDR2: KGHSH, LQKENI. This CDR3 region has 14 residues. The CDR3 DNA reads TGTGCCAGCTCACCCAGACAGGGCACCTACGAGCAGTACTTC. Translation: CASSPRQGTYEQYF.